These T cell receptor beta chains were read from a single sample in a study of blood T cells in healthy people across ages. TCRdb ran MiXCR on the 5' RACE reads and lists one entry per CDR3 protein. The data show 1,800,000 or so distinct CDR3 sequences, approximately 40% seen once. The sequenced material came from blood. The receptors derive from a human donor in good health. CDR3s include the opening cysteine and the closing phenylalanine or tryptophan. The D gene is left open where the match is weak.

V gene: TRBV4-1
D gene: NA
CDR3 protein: CASSQDRRAGGGEKLFF

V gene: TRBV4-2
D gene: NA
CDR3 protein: CASSPLISGYEERLFF

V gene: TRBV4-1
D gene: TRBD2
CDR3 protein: CASSQVELAETQYF

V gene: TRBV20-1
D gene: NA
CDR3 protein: CSASKGYQETQYF

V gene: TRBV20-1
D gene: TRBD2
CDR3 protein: CSAKGLAVGETQYF

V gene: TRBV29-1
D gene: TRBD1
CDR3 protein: CSGGQANTGELFF

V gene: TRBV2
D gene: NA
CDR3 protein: CASNRGDNEQFF

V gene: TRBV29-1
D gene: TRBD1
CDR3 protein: CSVLRDRLDRDTEAFF

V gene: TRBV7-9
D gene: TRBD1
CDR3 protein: CASSLGWDRGLDNEQFF

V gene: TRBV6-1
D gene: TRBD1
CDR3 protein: CASRRGTGPLARSYEQYF

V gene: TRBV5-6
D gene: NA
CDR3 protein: CASSWDRVAEAFF

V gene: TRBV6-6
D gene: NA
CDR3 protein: CASSYSSSNGGYTF

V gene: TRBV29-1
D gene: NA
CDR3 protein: CSVLQGTGELFF

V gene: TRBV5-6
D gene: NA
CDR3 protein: CASSLGTEGLEQYF

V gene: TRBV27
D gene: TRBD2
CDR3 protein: CAGSRPGLADNSYEQYF

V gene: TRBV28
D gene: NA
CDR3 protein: CASSPFLRRGYTF

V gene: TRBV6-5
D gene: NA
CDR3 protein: CASSSAAKAFF

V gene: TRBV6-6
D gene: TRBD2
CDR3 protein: CASRPLAGGSYEQYF

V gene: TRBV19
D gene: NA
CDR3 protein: CASSIAVRGAEAFF

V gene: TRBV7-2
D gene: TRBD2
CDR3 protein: CASSLEGLAGVTDTQYF

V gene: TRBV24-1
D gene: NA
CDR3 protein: CATSDTRQLLHTDTQYF

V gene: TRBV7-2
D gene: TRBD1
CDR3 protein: CASSLGAGQVLYEQYF

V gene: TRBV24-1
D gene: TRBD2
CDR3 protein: CATSDATSGGPSYNEQFF

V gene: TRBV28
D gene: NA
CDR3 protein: CASSLRQSSPLHF

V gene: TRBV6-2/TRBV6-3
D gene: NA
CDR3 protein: CASSSHGGNYGYTF

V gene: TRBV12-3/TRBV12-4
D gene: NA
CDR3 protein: CASSFRVYGYTF

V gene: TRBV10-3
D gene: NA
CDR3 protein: CAISVEGVNQPQHF

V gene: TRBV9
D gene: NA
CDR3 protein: CASSVGGITNEKLFF

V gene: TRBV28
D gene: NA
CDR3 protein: CASRTLGSSYEQYF

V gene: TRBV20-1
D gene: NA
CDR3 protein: CSAGDLEVGDPYEQYF

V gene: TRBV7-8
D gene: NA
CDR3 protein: CASSLGPVDQYF

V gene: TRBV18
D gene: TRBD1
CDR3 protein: CASSGQGKDNEQYF

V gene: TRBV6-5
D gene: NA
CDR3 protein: CASRTQGTETQYF

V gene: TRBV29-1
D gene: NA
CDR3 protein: CSVPGIGGTGYEQYF

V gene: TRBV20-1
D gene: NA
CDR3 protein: CSARDHKGMRDTQYF

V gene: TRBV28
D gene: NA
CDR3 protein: CASSFVLTGNEQFF

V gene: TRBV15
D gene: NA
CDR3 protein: CATSRDLSGANVLTF

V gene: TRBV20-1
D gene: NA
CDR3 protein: CNGGRPNTEAFF

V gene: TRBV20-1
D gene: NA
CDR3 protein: CSARELGKGLKPEAFF

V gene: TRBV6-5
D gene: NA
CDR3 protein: CASSYDGRSDYGYTF

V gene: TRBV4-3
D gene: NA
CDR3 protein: CASSPGSVFGGGADTQYF

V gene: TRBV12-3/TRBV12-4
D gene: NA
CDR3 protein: CAGSLKLAAGTYNEQFF

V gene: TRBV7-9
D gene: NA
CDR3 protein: CASSLAYDEQYF

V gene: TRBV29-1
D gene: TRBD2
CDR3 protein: CSVDSSGGTDTQYF

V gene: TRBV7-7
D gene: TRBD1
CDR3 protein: CASSRRGWDRVPGETQYF

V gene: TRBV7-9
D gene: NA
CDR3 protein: CASSLASDSSRTF

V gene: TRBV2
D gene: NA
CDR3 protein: CASSGLGTTEAFF

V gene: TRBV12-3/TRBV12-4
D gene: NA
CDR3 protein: CASSPSRGRGYTF

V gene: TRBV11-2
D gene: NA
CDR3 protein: CASSFVLGGMDEKLFF

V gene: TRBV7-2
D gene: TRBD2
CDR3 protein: CASSTKLAGGTQDEQYF

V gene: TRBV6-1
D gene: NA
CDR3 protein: CASSQSSGTFYEQYF

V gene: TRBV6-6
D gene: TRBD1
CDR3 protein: CASKGQGSNYGYTF

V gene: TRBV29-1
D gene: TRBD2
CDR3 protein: CSVEGGLAHRETQYF

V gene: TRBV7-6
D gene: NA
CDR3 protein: CASSLMAVGDTQYF